The rows below give T cell receptor beta chains drawn from one sample of a study of cytomegalovirus exposure and HLA in healthy donors. Assay: immunoSEQ multiplex PCR; the TCRdb copy retains only in-frame clones and omits some. The table includes roughly 140,000 clones, over 60% detected once. The sequencing sample was made of PBMCs. These receptors came from a male donor in good health and CMV-seronegative. Both conserved end residues are part of each CDR3. The D gene is left open where the match is weak. Rows may omit the clone size; those that give it use once, few, many or a size class.

v_gene	d_gene	abundance	j_gene	CDR3nt	CDR3aa
TRBV5-1	TRBD2	NA	TRBJ2-7	TGCGCCAGCAGCTTGATAACTAGCGGGACCTACGAGCAGTACTTC	CASSLITSGTYEQYF
TRBV7-2	NA	NA	TRBJ2-1	TGTGCCAGCAGCTGGTATGAGGATGAGCAGTTCTTC	CASSWYEDEQFF
TRBV7-2	TRBD2	NA	TRBJ2-3	TGTGCCAGCAGTCCTGGCGGGAGTACCACAGATACGCAGTATTTT	CASSPGGSTTDTQYF
TRBV11-2	NA	NA	TRBJ2-7	TGTGCCAGCAGCCGACAGGTGGACTCCTACGAGCAGTACTTC	CASSRQVDSYEQYF
TRBV18	NA	NA	TRBJ2-3	TGTGCCAGCTCACCAATTTCGGCAGATACGCAGTATTTT	CASSPISADTQYF
TRBV10-3	NA	NA	TRBJ1-5	TGTGCCATCAGTGGGAGGGCAGATGGCAATCAGCCCCAGCATTTT	CAISGRADGNQPQHF
TRBV19	NA	NA	TRBJ2-1	TGTGCCAGTAGTAGGGGAGGAGGACCCTACAATGAGCAGTTCTTC	CASSRGGGPYNEQFF
TRBV19	TRBD2	NA	TRBJ2-1	TGTGCCAGTAGTCTCTCAGCGGGAGGGCCCTCCTACAATGAGCAGTTCTTC	CASSLSAGGPSYNEQFF
TRBV21-1	NA	NA	TRBJ2-3	TGTGCCAGCAGCCCCCGAAGGATGACTAGCACAGATACGCAGTATTTT	CASSPRRMTSTDTQYF
TRBV7-2	NA	NA	TRBJ1-3	TGTGCCAGCAGGGCCAACTCTGGAAACACCATATATTTT	CASRANSGNTIYF
TRBV4-1	NA	NA	TRBJ2-2	TGCGCCAGCAGCCAAGGACTTTGGACCGGGGAGCTGTTTTTT	CASSQGLWTGELFF
TRBV5-5	NA	NA	TRBJ2-1	TGTGCCAGCAGCCCCGGCGGGGCCTACAATGAGCAGTTCTTC	CASSPGGAYNEQFF
TRBV7-9	NA	NA	TRBJ2-5	TGTGCCAGCAGCTCCTCCCAGGGGCGCGGGTTTTCGGAGACCCAGTACTTC	CASSSSQGRGFSETQYF
TRBV5-1	TRBD1	NA	TRBJ2-3	TGCGCCAGCAGCTTGTGGGGCCTCGTAGGCAGGGGGCAAACAGATACGCAGTATTTT	CASSLWGLVGRGQTDTQYF
TRBV2	NA	few	TRBJ1-5	TGTGCCAGCACCGTGGGGGGTAACAATCAGCCCCAGCATTTT	CASTVGGNNQPQHF
TRBV5-5	NA	NA	TRBJ1-2	TGTGCCAGCAGCTTGGGGACAGAGCCCTATGGCTACACCTTC	CASSLGTEPYGYTF
TRBV6-5	TRBD2	NA	TRBJ2-3	TGTGCCAGCAGTCCTAGCGGGGGCACAGATACGCAGTATTTT	CASSPSGGTDTQYF
TRBV27	NA	NA	TRBJ2-5	TGTGCCAGCAGTTTTAGCGGCCAAGAGACCCAGTACTTC	CASSFSGQETQYF
TRBV30	TRBD1	NA	TRBJ1-1	TGTGCCTGGCAAAGGGACAGGAACACTGAAGCTTTCTTT	CAWQRDRNTEAFF
TRBV9	TRBD1	NA	TRBJ2-7	TGTGCCAGCAGCGTCGGGACAGGGAACGAGCAGTACTTC	CASSVGTGNEQYF
TRBV9	NA	NA	TRBJ2-7	TGTGCCAGCAGCTCCTCGTCCCAGCGCGGCGAGCAGTACTTC	CASSSSSQRGEQYF
TRBV18	TRBD2	NA	TRBJ2-7	TGTGCCAGCTCACCACCGGCGGGACTAGCGGCCTACGAGCAGTACTTC	CASSPPAGLAAYEQYF
TRBV5-6	TRBD1	NA	TRBJ1-5	TGTGCCAGCAGCTCCAGGGGGCGAGGAGGTCAGCCCCAGCATTTT	CASSSRGRGGQPQHF
TRBV11-2	TRBD2	few	TRBJ2-1	TGTGCCAGCAGCCTCATTAGCGGGGGCCCCAATGAGCAGTTCTTC	CASSLISGGPNEQFF
TRBV23-1	NA	NA	TRBJ1-1	TGCGCCAGCCCACAGAACACTGAAGCTTTCTTT	CASPQNTEAFF
TRBV7-2	NA	NA	TRBJ2-5	TGTGCCAGCCAGGGGGGCCTAAAACAAGAGACCCAGTACTTC	CASQGGLKQETQYF
TRBV5-1	NA	NA	TRBJ2-7	TGCGCCAGCAGCCGGGCGGGCTCCTACGAGCAGTACTTC	CASSRAGSYEQYF
TRBV7-2	NA	NA	TRBJ2-2	TGTGCCAGCAGCTCCACGCCACTTTCCGGGGAGCTGTTTTTT	CASSSTPLSGELFF